The 28 T cell receptor beta chains given below trace back to one sample, sequenced in a study of T cell clonotyping in hematopoietic cell transplantation. Generated by immunoSEQ multiplex PCR, the TCRdb table keeps only in-frame clones and is missing some. The sample holds about 9,300 clones; approximately 80% are singletons and the top ten take under 60%. The sample was PBMCs, taken at the time of graft-versus-host disease after allogeneic stem cell transplant. These receptors were obtained from a male patient between 55 and 70 years old who had an allogeneic stem cell transplant from an unrelated donor, so the T cells may come from the graft donor. Some clones in this sample may be carry-over from other donors' samples.

The rearrangement links TRBV4-3 to TRBJ1-2; 8 bases map to TRBD1. CDR1 is LGHNA and CDR2 is YSLEER in the germline V gene. This CDR3 comprises 18 residues. The V segment lost 0 bases and the J segment 1 base; nucleotides outside the gene matches: 10. CDR3 sequence: CASSQDLGTGRLNYGYTF. For the CDR3, the DNA is TGCGCCAGCAGCCAAGATCTCGGGACAGGAAGACTTAACTATGGCTACACCTTC.

The chain recombines TRBV9 with TRBJ2-2; D is perhaps TRBD1 (6 bases). Germline lookup yields CDR1 SGDLS and CDR2 YYNGEE. With 3 bases removed from V and 4 bases from J, the gap between germline ends came to 10 bases. CDR3 length: 14 residues. CDR3 coding DNA: TGTGCCAGCAGCGACAGGGTGAGCACCGGGGAGCTGTTTTTT. This translates into CASSDRVSTGELFF.

The V call is TRBV6-5, the J call TRBJ1-2; 7 positions agree with TRBD1. The V segment lost 7 bases and the J segment 0 bases; nucleotides outside the gene matches: 8. The CDR3 is 15 residues long. CDR1 and CDR2 (germline): MNHEY, SVGAGI. The CDR3 sequence: CASKVDREANYGYTF. The CDR3 nucleotides are TGTGCCAGCAAAGTAGACAGGGAAGCTAACTATGGCTACACCTTC.

This rearrangement joins TRBV11-2 to TRBJ1-1, with a tentative D call TRBD1 (6 bases). The CDR3 loop spans 14 amino acids. Trimming took 5 bases from V and 1 from J, leaving 11 bases between them. CDR1 is SGHAT and CDR2 is FQNNGV in the germline V gene. CDR3 region: CASSGGQWNTEAFF. CDR3 DNA: TGTGCCAGCAGCGGTGGACAGTGGAACACTGAAGCTTTCTTT.

This chain uses TRBV29-1 with TRBJ2-7, with a possible D match to TRBD2 (6 bases). The CDR3 spans 13 residues. CDR1 SQVTM and CDR2 ANQGSEA come from the germline V gene. V gave up 1 base and J gave up 4 bases, with 11 bases separating them. The CDR3 DNA follows: TGCAGCGTTGAAGGCGGGACTTCTTACGAGCAGTACTTC. Its protein is CSVEGGTSYEQYF.

The genes are TRBV6-1 and TRBJ2-1; perhaps TRBD1 as D (5 bases). The CDR3 contains 14 residues. Germline CDR1 and CDR2: MNHNS and SASEGT. V was trimmed by 8 bases and J by 14 bases, leaving 25 bases between them. The CDR3 loop is CASQLTFQGLTEFF. The CDR3, as DNA: TGTGCCAGCCAACTAACCTTCCAGGGTCTGACCGAGTTCTTC.

This sequence joins TRBV30 and TRBJ2-7, with TRBD2 as a possible D gene (5 bases). Germline CDR1 and CDR2: GTSNPN and SVGIG (reference sequence). CDR3 length: 14 residues. The V gene lost 1 base and the J gene lost 6 bases, with 16 bases spanning the gap. For the CDR3, the DNA is TGTGCCTGGAGTGACACGGGATCGGCGAGCGAGCAGTACTTC. This codes for CAWSDTGSASEQYF.

The CDR3 reads CATSRDLAGGSTDTQYF. As DNA, the CDR3 is TGTGCCACCAGCAGAGACCTAGCGGGGGGGAGCACAGATACGCAGTATTTT. The V call is TRBV15, the J call TRBJ2-3; TRBD2 matches at 12 bases. V shed 0 bases, J shed 0 bases, and the junction held 1 base outside the gene matches. The CDR3 covers 17 residues. CDR1 and CDR2 (germline): LNHNV, YYDKDF (reference sequence).

This clone is medium-sized (0.01 to 0.1%) in the sample. The V gene is TRBV5-6, the J gene TRBJ2-7, with 8 bases fitting TRBD1. This CDR3 has 14 amino acids. Germline V gives CDR1 SGHDT, CDR2 YYEEEE. V lost 4 bases and J lost 2; bases outside the gene matches: 5. CDR3 residues: CASSGDRLPYEQYF. The CDR3 DNA is TGTGCCAGCAGCGGGGACAGGCTTCCCTACGAGCAGTACTTC.

The chain's CDR3 is CASSVGQGVGEQYF. In DNA form, the CDR3 reads TGTGCCAGCAGCGTTGGACAGGGGGTCGGCGAGCAGTACTTC. The V gene is TRBV9, the J gene TRBJ2-7, with TRBD1 identical over 10 bases. V was pared by 2 bases and J by 6 bases, with 5 bases of the junction left unmatched. Per germline, CDR1 SGDLS and CDR2 YYNGEE. The CDR3 length is 14 residues.

The chain recombines TRBV6-5 with TRBJ2-1; D possibly corresponds to TRBD2 (5 bases). V dropped 10 bases and J dropped 6 bases, with 19 bases sitting between them. This CDR3 comprises 14 residues. Germline assignment: CDR1 MNHEY and CDR2 SVGAGI. CDR3 sequence reads: CATSLARLGNEQFF. CDR3 DNA sequence: TGTGCCACTTCCCTAGCCCGTCTAGGCAATGAGCAGTTCTTC.

In this sample, this clone turned up a few times. The chain is built from TRBV2 and TRBJ1-6; D gene ambiguous. This CDR3 region has 15 residues. The germline gives CDR1 SNHLY, CDR2 FYNNEI. The V gene lost 4 bases and the J gene lost 5 bases, with 12 bases spanning the gap. The CDR3 DNA reads as TGTGCCAGCAGTGCCGGGAGGATCCATAATTCACCCCTCCACTTT. It encodes CASSAGRIHNSPLHF. The complete variable domain, with remaining parts taken from reference TRBV2 and TRBJ1-6, reads EPEVTQTPSHQVTQMGQEVILRCVPISNHLYFYWYRQILGQKVEFLVSFYNNEISEKSEIFDDQFSVERPDGSNFTLKIRSTKLEDSAMYFCASSAGRIHNSPLHFGNGTRLTVT.

The rearrangement uses TRBV19 and TRBJ1-6; the D gene is possibly TRBD1 (6 bases). The CDR3 is 16 residues long. Germline CDR1 is LNHDA and CDR2 is SQIVND (reference sequence). The V gene lost 7 bases and the J gene lost 0 bases, with 13 bases spanning the gap. In DNA, the CDR3 is TGTGCCAGTAACGACAGGAAGAGCTCCTATAATTCACCCCTCCACTTT. Its translation is CASNDRKSSYNSPLHF.

The chain is built from TRBV9 and TRBJ2-7; D is uncertain. Germline V gene lookup returns CDR1 SGDLS and CDR2 YYNGEE. The CDR3 runs 15 residues. V lost 4 bases and J 6 bases, leaving 20 bases between the germline ends. The CDR3 coding sequence is TGTGCCAGCAGCCCCCAAATGGGGTCCCGGGTCGAGCAGTACTTC. This translates into CASSPQMGSRVEQYF.

V and J are TRBV29-1 and TRBJ1-2; D is uncertain. This CDR3 is 13 amino acids long. V was pared by 2 bases and J by 6 bases, with 13 bases between. In germline, CDR1 is SQVTM, CDR2 ANQGSEA. CDR3 sequence reads: CSVERVQEDGYTF. CDR3 DNA: TGCAGCGTTGAAAGGGTCCAGGAGGATGGCTACACCTTC.

The rearrangement links TRBV29-1 to TRBJ2-5; 11 bases align to TRBD1. Germline V gene sequence: CDR1 SQVTM, CDR2 ANQGSEA. The CDR3 has 13 residues. V lost 5 bases, J lost 5 bases, and 4 bases stayed unmatched. In DNA form, the CDR3 reads TGCAGCGTTCGGACAGGGGGCGGTGAGACCCAGTACTTC. Protein: CSVRTGGGETQYF.

The chain links TRBV6-4 to TRBJ2-3; D possibly corresponds to TRBD2 (6 bases). V lost 6 bases and J lost 5, with 15 bases in between. Germline assignment: CDR1 MRHNA and CDR2 SNTAGT. This CDR3 is built from 14 residues. The CDR3 protein is CASRLSGSGDTQYF. CDR3 coding DNA: TGTGCCAGCAGACTGTCTGGTAGCGGAGATACGCAGTATTTT.

The chain recombines TRBV29-1 with TRBJ2-7; either TRBD1 or TRBD2 may fit D (5 bases each). Deletions cut 6 bases from V and 0 bases from J, with 9 bases between. Germline V CDR1 and CDR2: SQVTM, ANQGSEA. The CDR3 has 12 residues. The CDR3 region has the DNA TGCAGCGTCTCCGGGACCTCCTACGAGCAGTACTTC. This codes for CSVSGTSYEQYF.

This clone has only a few counts. V usage is TRBV6-1 and J usage is TRBJ2-5; 13 bases line up with TRBD2. V lost 3 bases and J lost 5; bases outside the gene matches: 6. Germline CDR1 is MNHNS and CDR2 is SASEGT. This CDR3 has 16 residues. CDR3 amino acids: CASSDTSGGAWETQYF. Here the CDR3 DNA reads TGTGCCAGCAGTGACACTAGCGGGGGGGCTTGGGAGACCCAGTACTTC.

This clone has a single count. The chain recombines TRBV7-9 with TRBJ1-2; D uncertain. Germline values: CDR1 SEHNR, CDR2 FQNEAQ (reference sequence). The ends were cut back, 5 bases at V and 3 bases at J, with 16 bases in the middle. The CDR3 is 15 residues long. The CDR3 is CASSHQAQRYYGYTF. The CDR3 bases are TGTGCCAGCAGCCACCAGGCTCAGAGGTACTATGGCTACACCTTC.

The chain uses TRBV7-8 and TRBJ2-5; D call uncertain. With 3 bases removed from V and 2 bases from J, the gap between germline ends came to 10 bases. Germline lookup yields CDR1 SGHVS and CDR2 FQNEAQ. This CDR3 spans 14 amino acids. The CDR3 region is CASSFQPRQETQYF. The CDR3 coding sequence is TGTGCCAGCAGCTTTCAGCCTCGACAAGAGACCCAGTACTTC. The complete variable domain, with remaining parts taken from reference TRBV7-8 and TRBJ2-5, reads GAGVSQSPRYKVAKRGQDVALRCDPISGHVSLFWYQQALGQGPEFLTYFQNEAQLDKSGLPSDRFFAERPEGSVSTLKIQRTQQEDSAVYLCASSFQPRQETQYFGPGTRLLVL.

The chain combines TRBV5-6 with TRBJ2-2; D gene uncertain. Germline lookup yields CDR1 SGHDT and CDR2 YYEEEE. V lost 0 bases to trimming and J lost 7 bases, with 7 bases between them. The CDR3 consists of 13 residues. DNA for the CDR3: TGTGCCAGCAGCTTGGCCAACCTCGGGGAGCTGTTTTTT. This translates into CASSLANLGELFF.

The CDR3 region is CASSKPSGQVYGYTF. In nucleotides, the CDR3 is TGTGCCAGCAGCAAACCATCAGGACAGGTCTATGGCTACACCTTC. The chain combines TRBV6-6 with TRBJ1-2, with 7 bases aligning to TRBD1. V shed 6 bases and J 4 bases; nucleotides not matched to a gene: 11. CDR3 length: 15 amino acids. Per germline, CDR1 MNHNY and CDR2 SVGAGI (reference sequence).

V gene TRBV27 combines with J gene TRBJ2-3; 7 bases are shared with TRBD1. V lost 3 bases, J lost 2 bases, and 2 bases stayed unmatched. Germline CDR1 is MNHEY and CDR2 is SMNVEV (reference sequence). This CDR3 is 14 amino acids long. CDR3 sequence: CASSLTGNTDTQYF. In DNA form, the CDR3 reads TGTGCCAGCAGTTTGACAGGGAACACAGATACGCAGTATTTT.

This clone is deemed medium-sized (0.01 to 0.1%). The rearrangement links TRBV5-4 to TRBJ2-7; possibly TRBD1 for D (5 bases). This CDR3 spans 14 amino acids. Per germline, CDR1 SGHNT and CDR2 YYREEE (reference sequence). Trimming left V 3 bases short and J 4 bases short, with 14 bases between. In nucleotides, the CDR3 is TGTGCCAGCAGCTCGGAATTCAGGGCTTACGAGCAGTACTTC. Its protein product is CASSSEFRAYEQYF. The variable domain in full, with the rest retrieved from reference TRBV5-4 and TRBJ2-7, is ETGVTQSPTHLIKTRGQQVTLRCSSQSGHNTVSWYQQALGQGPQFIFQYYREEENGRGNFPPRFSGLQFPNYSSELNVNALELDDSALYLCASSSEFRAYEQYFGPGTRLTVT.

CDR3: CASSPGGGEHYEQYF. The CDR3 nucleotides are TGTGCCAGCAGCCCCGGCGGGGGGGAGCACTACGAGCAGTACTTC. This chain joins TRBV9 and TRBJ2-7; TRBD2 agrees at 9 bases. The CDR3 length is 15 residues. Germline loops: CDR1 SGDLS, CDR2 YYNGEE. V was clipped by 4 bases and J by 3 bases; unmatched bases: 8.

The rearrangement links TRBV10-3 to TRBJ1-1; TRBD1 matches at 7 bases. The germline gives CDR1 ENHRY, CDR2 SYGVKD. Germline trimming cut 11 bases from V and 0 bases from J; bases unmatched to any gene: 6. This CDR3 has 13 amino acids. The CDR3 DNA reads TGTGCCGCCGGACAGGCAATGAACACTGAAGCTTTCTTT. Encoded protein: CAAGQAMNTEAFF.

This clone was seen a handful of times. The rearrangement links TRBV19 to TRBJ2-7; 9 nucleotides match TRBD1. The CDR3 totals 14 residues. Unmatched junction bases numbered 1, after V lost 2 bases and J lost 2 bases. The germline V gene encodes CDR1 LNHDA and CDR2 SQIVND (reference sequence). CDR3 bases: TGTGCCAGTAGTATAAGGACAGGGGCCTACGAGCAGTACTTC. Its protein product is CASSIRTGAYEQYF. Combining the CDR3 with reference TRBV19 and TRBJ2-7 gives the whole variable domain DGGITQSPKYLFRKEGQNVTLSCEQNLNHDAMYWYRQDPGQGLRLIYYSQIVNDFQKGDIAEGYSVSREKKESFPLTVTSAQKNPTAFYLCASSIRTGAYEQYFGPGTRLTVT.